This TCR beta chain was recorded in a study of tumour-infiltrating T cells in Burkitt lymphoma. Study overall: Survival, overall and progression-free, tracked with productive clonality.

TCRdb's table, derived via immunoSEQ multiplex PCR, lists solely in-frame clones and lacks some. The table lists under 15,000 clones, approximately 30% of them singletons, with around 6.4% in the top ten. The V end lost 1 base, the J end lost 5 bases, and 11 bases lay between the germline ends. Germline loops: CDR1 SGHVS, CDR2 FQNEAQ. There are 14 residues in the CDR3. This clonotype was obtained from a human donor with diffuse large B-cell lymphoma. Sequencing input: tumor tissue. This chain links TRBV7-8 with TRBJ1-1; no firm D call. This CDR3 reads CASSLGRWETEAFF. The CDR3 bases are TGTGCCAGCAGCTTAGGCCGTTGGGAAACTGAAGCTTTCTTT.